The entry below gives a single T cell receptor (beta chain) sequence along with its context. Its antigen is not identified. This sample is drawn from a study of cytomegalovirus exposure and HLA in healthy donors. For the study at large: The same platform as the approximately 700 first-cohort repertoires was used for the roughly 130 validation repertoires, a later analysis reported.

Broader study findings: Reportedly, diagnosis of cytomegalovirus status by the classifier showed high specificity and sensitivity. The study listed 150 to 200 cytomegalovirus-associated TCR beta chains.

The donors belonged to the approximately 120-subject validation cohort, separate from the roughly 720-subject first cohort. Clones were read by immunoSEQ multiplex PCR, and TCRdb kept only the in-frame ones, dropping some. Of 150,000 or so clones detected, approximately 94% appear once; the ten largest clones hold approximately 1.8%. Sequenced material: PBMCs. This clonotype originated in a man aged 18 to 30 in good health and CMV-seropositive.

CDR3 sequence: CASSLLAGNNEQFF. The CDR3 bases are TGTGCCAGCAGCTTGCTAGCGGGAAACAATGAGCAGTTCTTC. This chain joins TRBV7-6 and TRBJ2-1; 9 nucleotides line up with TRBD2. This CDR3 region has 14 residues. Germline V CDR1 and CDR2: SGHVS, FNYEAQ. Losses at the gene ends were 3 bases for V and 5 bases for J; bases not matched to a gene: 2.